This is a list of T cell receptor beta chains from one sample in a study of memory CD4+ T cells and cytomegalovirus serostatus. Some clones are missing from TCRdb's copy, which holds only in-frame ones; the method was immunoSEQ multiplex PCR. Of some 57,000 clones listed, 70% to 80% are singletons. Input material: memory CD4+ T cells from blood. Receptors originate from an adult in good health and CMV-seronegative. CDR3s include the opening cysteine and the closing phenylalanine or tryptophan. A D gene is named only where the DNA matches it firmly.

j_call,d_call,v_call,cdr3_aa
TRBJ2-3,-,TRBV10-3,CAISESGDSLDTQYF
TRBJ1-2,-,TRBV18,CASSPGPGYTF
TRBJ2-7,TRBD2,TRBV29-1,CSVEAGLAGGGEQYF
TRBJ1-2,TRBD1,TRBV5-4,CASSKGQDNYGYTF
TRBJ2-7,-,TRBV18,CASSPLVQGHVNEQYF
TRBJ2-7,TRBD2,TRBV15,CATSRAKRDGMEQYF
TRBJ1-2,-,TRBV9,CASSGNSGGYTF
TRBJ1-1,-,TRBV13,CASSPRPGAEAFF
TRBJ1-5,TRBD1,TRBV6-5,CASSQGVLQPQHF
TRBJ1-5,-,TRBV28,CASTQIGQQYSNQPQHF
TRBJ2-3,-,TRBV2,CASSEADTQYF
TRBJ1-2,-,TRBV5-4,CASSLVPKENYGYTF
TRBJ1-4,-,TRBV28,CASSPGGSSFMDEKLFF
TRBJ1-2,-,TRBV5-5,CASSLGNPGSGYTF
TRBJ2-7,TRBD1,TRBV4-1,CASSQGTGETYEQYF
TRBJ2-5,TRBD2,TRBV5-1,CASRVAGGVGQETQYF
TRBJ1-2,TRBD1,TRBV12-5,CASGFRTGGTNYGYTF
TRBJ2-7,TRBD1,TRBV19,CATPLMGSDRGIHEQYF
TRBJ1-6,-,TRBV5-1,CASSLNGEVNSPLHF
TRBJ2-5,TRBD2,TRBV7-2,CASSRAGGRSETQYF
TRBJ1-4,-,TRBV5-6,CASSLGESGEKLFF
TRBJ2-4,-,TRBV10-3,CAISGRQGGREGAKNIQYF
TRBJ2-5,-,TRBV7-9,CASSFGGNLQETQYF
TRBJ1-4,TRBD1,TRBV25-1,CASSGRDRPTNEKLFF
TRBJ1-1,-,TRBV19,CASSMVQGGTEAFF
TRBJ2-5,-,TRBV2,CASSARTGSGETQYF
TRBJ2-5,-,TRBV14,CASSLFQGGGETQYF
TRBJ2-1,TRBD2,TRBV9,CASSSGTRDNEQFF
TRBJ1-4,-,TRBV29-1,CSVEMGGLGLFF
TRBJ1-6,-,TRBV18,CASSPRVKSEGPPLHF
TRBJ2-1,TRBD2,TRBV4-1,CASSQASLAGGYEQFF
TRBJ1-4,-,TRBV5-4,CASSLDIGEKLFF
TRBJ2-5,TRBD1,TRBV28,CASSRGGRETQYF
TRBJ2-3,-,TRBV7-3,CASSLLGTDTQYF
TRBJ1-5,TRBD1,TRBV19,CASSSGQGNNQPQHF
TRBJ1-1,TRBD1,TRBV6-6,CASSRHPQGANTEAFF
TRBJ2-2,TRBD2,TRBV27,CASSLESVAGGAGELFF
TRBJ2-3,TRBD2,TRBV19,CASSIDRGESTDTQYF
TRBJ2-7,-,TRBV19,CASTLRASETYEQYF
TRBJ1-6,-,TRBV9,CASSPRWGSPLHF
TRBJ2-2,TRBD1,TRBV18,CASSPATGETGELFF
TRBJ1-5,-,TRBV30,CAWSPGGPGQPQHF